The source of this T cell receptor beta chain is a study of T-cell memory formation after mild COVID-19. The CDR3 has 14 amino acids. Germline trimming cut 0 bases from V and 4 bases from J; bases unmatched to any gene: 4. Germline CDR1 reads DFQATT; CDR2 reads SNEGSKA (reference sequence). TCRdb redid the calling of the 5' RACE reads with MiXCR, one entry per CDR3 protein. The table lists about 430,000 distinct CDR3 sequences, approximately 19% of them singletons. The receptor was derived from a man between 18 and 29 years old who had mild COVID-19 (a few samples of this study predate the infection). Cell type and time point are not known. Input material: PBMCs or a T cell subset sorted from them (not recorded which). The chain recombines TRBV20-1 with TRBJ2-3; 7 bases map to TRBD2. The CDR3 region is CSARDRGGADTQYF. CDR3 sequence (DNA): TGCAGTGCTAGAGATCGCGGGGGTGCAGATACGCAGTATTTT.